The sequence of this T cell receptor (beta chain) was determined in a study of blood T cells in healthy people across ages. Trimming shortened V by 6 bases and J by 0 bases, and 21 bases separated the two germline ends. In germline, CDR1 is MDHEN, CDR2 SYDVKM. The CDR3 loop spans 19 amino acids. This clonotype came up a few times. For every donor, a draw yielded roughly 9.3 milliliters of peripheral blood. Together with a sample-barcoded 5' primer, a J-beta primer mix was included in a second PCR lasting about 7 to 11 cycles. TCRdb re-derived calls from the 5' RACE reads in MiXCR, one entry per CDR3 protein. The sample lists about a million distinct CDR3 sequences, roughly 50% seen once, with roughly 13% in the top ten.

The sequence came from a man under 40 in good health. The chain is built from TRBV28 and TRBJ1-6; possible D gene TRBD1, 6 bases. Sequencing was done on a sample of blood. This CDR3 reads CASSSRGGGLSSYNSPLHF. The CDR3 region has the DNA TGTGCCAGCAGCTCCCGCGGCGGGGGCCTTAGCTCCTATAATTCACCCCTCCACTTT. The variable domain in full, with the rest retrieved from reference TRBV28 and TRBJ1-6, is DVKVTQSSRYLVKRTGEKVFLECVQDMDHENMFWYRQDPGLGLRLIYFSYDVKMKEKGDIPEGYSVSREKKERFSLILESASTNQTSMYLCASSSRGGGLSSYNSPLHFGNGTRLTVT.